One sample yielded the 22 T cell receptor beta chains listed below, sequenced in a study of human T cells and chemical hapten exposure. Time point indicated: patch test 2, 6 weeks after DPC sensitization. The treatment was: therapeutic diphenylcyclopropenone sensitization with weekly scalp DPC. TCRdb processed the RACE reads anew with MiXCR; each CDR3 protein has one entry. This sample has 80,000 to 100,000 distinct CDR3 sequences; 9% to 9.5% occur once, and the top ten carry around 2%. This sample comprised whole blood, obtained in connection with sensitization to the hapten diphenylcyclopropenone (DPC). The receptor source for this set is a woman in her thirties or forties with alopecia areata. Some clones in this sample may be carry-over from other donors' samples.

This clonotype appeared a few times. The genes are TRBV28 and TRBJ2-1; tentative D call: TRBD1 (6 bases). Germline CDR1 and CDR2: MDHEN and SYDVKM. Trimming took 11 bases from V and 0 from J, leaving 20 bases between them. The CDR3 consists of 16 residues. The CDR3: CAAFAGTPSSYNEQFF. CDR3 nucleotide sequence: TGTGCCGCCTTTGCAGGGACACCAAGCTCCTACAATGAGCAGTTCTTC.

This clonotype was counted many times. The chain uses TRBV29-1 and TRBJ1-1; D remains unclear. This CDR3 comprises 12 residues. Germline CDR1 SQVTM, CDR2 ANQGSEA. The V and J ends lost 4 bases and 3 bases respectively, with 9 bases between them. The CDR3 is CSVVGLDTEAFF. The CDR3 DNA is TGCAGCGTTGTAGGGTTGGACACTGAAGCTTTCTTT.

This clonotype was seen repeatedly, ten times or more. The CDR3 sequence: CASSSGLAGPTDTQYF. CDR3 bases: TGTGCCAGCAGTTCGGGACTAGCGGGGCCTACAGATACGCAGTATTTT. V gene TRBV5-4 combines with J gene TRBJ2-3, with 13 nucleotides matching TRBD2. The germline gives CDR1 SGHNT, CDR2 YYREEE (reference sequence). The V gene end was trimmed by 5 bases and the J gene end by 3 bases; junction bases not matched to a gene: 6. The CDR3 sequence is 16 residues long.

The rearrangement links TRBV28 to TRBJ2-1, with 13 nucleotides matching TRBD2. Germline V gene sequence: CDR1 MDHEN, CDR2 SYDVKM. This CDR3 is 14 amino acids long. Losses at the gene ends were 7 bases for V and 7 bases for J; bases not matched to a gene: 4. The CDR3 DNA reads as TGTGCCAGCACCAGGACTAGCGGGAGAAATGAGCAGTTCTTC. As protein: CASTRTSGRNEQFF. Using reference TRBV28 and TRBJ2-1 for the parts outside the CDR3, the full variable domain is DVKVTQSSRYLVKRTGEKVFLECVQDMDHENMFWYRQDPGLGLRLIYFSYDVKMKEKGDIPEGYSVSREKKERFSLILESASTNQTSMYLCASTRTSGRNEQFFGPGTRLTVL.

In this sample, this clonotype turned up many times. This rearrangement joins TRBV12-3 or TRBV12-4 to TRBJ2-1, with D tentatively TRBD2 (5 bases). CDR3 size: 13 residues. V lost 3 bases and J lost 7, with 10 bases in between. The DNA for the CDR3 is TGTGCCAGCAGTTTGGGAGTGGAGAATGAGCAGTTCTTC. Translating gives CASSLGVENEQFF.

CDR3 loop: CASSVAVERGSYEQYF. DNA of the CDR3: TGTGCCAGCAGCGTAGCTGTGGAGCGGGGGTCCTACGAGCAGTACTTC. V gene TRBV9 combines with J gene TRBJ2-7, with 8 bases identical to TRBD2. Germline CDR1 reads SGDLS; CDR2 reads YYNGEE. The CDR3 loop spans 16 amino acids. Trimming at V came to 0 bases and at J to 1 base, leaving 6 bases not matched to a gene.

The table lists this clonotype with many counts. The gene calls are TRBV6-5 and TRBJ1-2; D call uncertain. Trimming cost V 7 bases and J 4 bases, with 13 bases left between them. This CDR3 has 13 residues. Germline values: CDR1 MNHEY, CDR2 SVGAGI. CDR3 nucleotides: TGTGCCAGCAAGAACCCGGGATCCTATGGCTACACCTTC. It translates to CASKNPGSYGYTF.

The rearrangement joins TRBV6-6 to TRBJ1-1, with 8 bases aligning to TRBD1. CDR3 length equals 16 residues. CDR1 is MNHNY, CDR2 SVGAGI, per germline (reference sequence). The V and J ends lost 6 bases and 5 bases, in that order; junction bases with no gene match: 14. The CDR3 here is CASSSNRGSVGTEAFF. The CDR3 DNA reads TGTGCCAGCAGCTCTAACAGGGGGAGTGTTGGTACTGAAGCTTTCTTT.

This clonotype was counted at least ten times. Germline and junction disagree at one end, which may indicate a read error. The V call is TRBV4-3, the J call TRBJ1-1; no reliable D call. The CDR3 loop spans 13 amino acids. The germline CDR1 and CDR2 sequences are LGHNA and YSLEER. The DNA of the CDR3 is TGCGCCAGCAGTCAAGACGCATACACTGAAGCTTTCTTT. It is translated as CASSQDAYTEAFF.

This clonotype was observed many times. The CDR3, as DNA: TGTGCCAGCAGCTTAGCAGCGGGAGGCACCTACGAGCAGTACTTC. Its translation: CASSLAAGGTYEQYF. The chain links TRBV7-2 to TRBJ2-7; 9 bases are a match to TRBD2. The CDR3 length is 15 residues. CDR1 is SGHTA and CDR2 is FQGNSA in the germline V gene. Germline trimming cut 0 bases from V and 2 bases from J; bases unmatched to any gene: 2.

This chain connects TRBV5-1 to TRBJ2-7, with D perhaps given as TRBD1 or TRBD2 (8 bases each). V was pared by 2 bases and J by 5 bases, with 17 bases between. Germline V gives CDR1 SGHRS, CDR2 YFSETQ. CDR3 length: 15 amino acids. The CDR3 loop reads CASSFSGGGRNEQYF. DNA of the CDR3: TGCGCCAGCAGCTTCTCAGGGGGCGGGAGGAACGAGCAGTACTTC.

This clonotype has a handful of counts. This rearrangement joins TRBV28 to TRBJ1-4; 7 bases line up with TRBD1. The CDR3 totals 14 residues. The trim removed 5 bases at V and 8 bases at J, leaving 8 bases unmatched. CDR1 MDHEN and CDR2 SYDVKM come from the germline V gene. The CDR3, as DNA: TGTGCCAGCAGTCCCAGGACAGGCCCCGAAAAACTGTTTTTT. It yields the protein CASSPRTGPEKLFF. Complete variable domain (other parts from reference TRBV28 and TRBJ1-4): DVKVTQSSRYLVKRTGEKVFLECVQDMDHENMFWYRQDPGLGLRLIYFSYDVKMKEKGDIPEGYSVSREKKERFSLILESASTNQTSMYLCASSPRTGPEKLFFGSGTQLSVL.

The J gene is TRBJ2-1, the V gene TRBV20-1, with D perhaps matching TRBD1 or TRBD2 (5 bases each). This CDR3 has 12 amino acids. Germline V lookup: CDR1 DFQATT, CDR2 SNEGSKA (reference sequence). Deletions cut 1 base from V and 14 bases from J, with 15 bases between. As DNA, the CDR3 is TGCAGTGCTAGAGCAAACCGGGACCAGGAGTTCTTC. Its protein is CSARANRDQEFF.

This clonotype was detected a few times. At one end the junction does not follow the germline gene, possibly because of a read error. The rearrangement uses TRBV7-7 and TRBJ1-5, with TRBD1 matching over 7 bases. The CDR3 spans 15 residues. The germline CDR1 and CDR2 sequences are SSHAT and FNYEAQ (reference sequence). The CDR3 loop reads CASSFHRGFDPPQHF. DNA of the CDR3: TGTGCTAGCAGCTTCCACAGGGGTTTTGATCCGCCCCAGCATTTT.

This clonotype turned up a few times. This chain joins TRBV29-1 and TRBJ2-5, with D perhaps TRBD2 (6 bases). V was shortened by 4 bases and J by 4 bases, with 7 bases between the two germline ends. Germline V gives CDR1 SQVTM, CDR2 ANQGSEA. The length of the CDR3 is 11 residues. In DNA, the CDR3 is TGCAGCGTTGCGGAGGGAGAGACCCAGTACTTC. This codes for CSVAEGETQYF.

In its sample, this clonotype was seen a few times. V is TRBV20-1 and J is TRBJ1-5; D call uncertain. Germline V gene data show CDR1 as DFQATT and CDR2 as SNEGSKA (reference sequence). The CDR3 length is 14 residues. V was pared by 3 bases and J by 3 bases, with 12 bases between. CDR3 sequence reads: CSARGPRFNQPQHF. CDR3 nucleotides: TGCAGTGCTAGGGGTCCCAGATTCAATCAGCCCCAGCATTTT.

In this sample, this clonotype turned up many times. V gene TRBV24-1 combines with J gene TRBJ2-6; 7 nucleotides match TRBD1. The CDR3 loop spans 14 amino acids. Germline assignment: CDR1 KGHDR and CDR2 SFDVKD. V trimming: 4 bases; J trimming: 13 bases; junction bases outside the gene matches: 9. CDR3 protein: CATSESGQTPVLTF. Here the CDR3 DNA reads TGTGCCACCAGTGAGTCGGGACAGACTCCGGTCCTGACTTTC.

This clonotype appeared a few times. V usage is TRBV7-6 and J usage is TRBJ2-1, with TRBD2 matching 11 bases. Germline V gene lookup returns CDR1 SGHVS and CDR2 FNYEAQ. CDR3 length: 17 amino acids. J gave up 8 bases and V 5 bases, and 14 bases lay outside the gene matches. The CDR3 protein is CASSRGPQTSGNYEQFF. The CDR3 DNA reads TGTGCCAGCAGCCGAGGGCCCCAGACTAGCGGGAATTATGAGCAGTTCTTC.

This clonotype was counted only a few times. The V gene is TRBV20-1, the J gene TRBJ2-1; the D call may be TRBD1 or TRBD2 (5 bases each). CDR3 size: 13 residues. The germline V gene encodes CDR1 DFQATT and CDR2 SNEGSKA (reference sequence). V was trimmed by 6 bases and J by 9 bases, leaving 18 bases between them. CDR3 nucleotide sequence: TGCAGTGCCTATTCGCCGGTCGGGACTGAGCAGTTCTTC. Translated: CSAYSPVGTEQFF.

This clonotype was seen ten or more times. The chain is built from TRBV27 and TRBJ1-2; 8 nucleotides match TRBD1. Germline V gene data show CDR1 as MNHEY and CDR2 as SMNVEV (reference sequence). There are 14 residues in the CDR3. The V segment lost 6 bases and the J segment 3 bases; nucleotides outside the gene matches: 6. The CDR3 DNA follows: TGTGCCAGCAGCCGGGACAGGCTACACTATGGCTACACCTTC. This codes for CASSRDRLHYGYTF.

The V call is TRBV7-2, the J call TRBJ2-7; TRBD1 aligns across 8 bases. The V gene end was trimmed by 6 bases and the J gene end by 5 bases; junction bases not matched to a gene: 6. Germline CDR1 reads SGHTA; CDR2 reads FQGNSA. The CDR3 has 13 residues. The CDR3 reads CASSGQGTHEQYF. For the CDR3, the DNA is TGTGCCAGCAGTGGACAGGGAACCCACGAGCAGTACTTC.

In its sample, this clonotype was seen a few times. The gene calls are TRBV12-3 or TRBV12-4 and TRBJ2-1, with 11 bases lining up with TRBD2. After removal of 3 bases from V and 8 bases from J, the junction contained 6 bases not matched to a gene. The length of the CDR3 is 15 residues. The CDR3 protein is CASSFETSGKYEQFF. The CDR3 DNA reads as TGTGCCAGCAGTTTTGAGACTAGCGGGAAATATGAGCAGTTCTTC.